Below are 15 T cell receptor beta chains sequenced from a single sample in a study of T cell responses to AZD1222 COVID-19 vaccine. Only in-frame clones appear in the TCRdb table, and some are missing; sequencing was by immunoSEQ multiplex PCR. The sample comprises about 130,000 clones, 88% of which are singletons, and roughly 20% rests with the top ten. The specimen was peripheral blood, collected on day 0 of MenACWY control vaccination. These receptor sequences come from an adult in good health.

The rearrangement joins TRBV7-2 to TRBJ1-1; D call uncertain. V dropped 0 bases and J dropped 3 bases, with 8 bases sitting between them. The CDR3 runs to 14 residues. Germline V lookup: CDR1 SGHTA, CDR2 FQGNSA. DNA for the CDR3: TGTGCCAGCAGCTTAGCCGGAGGGTACACTGAAGCTTTCTTT. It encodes CASSLAGGYTEAFF.

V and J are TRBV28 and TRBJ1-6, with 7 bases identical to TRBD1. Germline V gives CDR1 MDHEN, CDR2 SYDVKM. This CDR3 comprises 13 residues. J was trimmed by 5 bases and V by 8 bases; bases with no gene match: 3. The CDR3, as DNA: TGTGCCAGCCGGGACAGAGATAATTCACCCCTCCACTTT. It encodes CASRDRDNSPLHF.

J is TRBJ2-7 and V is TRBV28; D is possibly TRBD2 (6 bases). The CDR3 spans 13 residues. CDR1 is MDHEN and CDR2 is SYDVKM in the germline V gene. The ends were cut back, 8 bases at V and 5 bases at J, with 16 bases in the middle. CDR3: CASGGTVTDEQYF. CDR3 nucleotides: TGTGCCAGCGGGGGGACGGTTACGGACGAGCAGTACTTC.

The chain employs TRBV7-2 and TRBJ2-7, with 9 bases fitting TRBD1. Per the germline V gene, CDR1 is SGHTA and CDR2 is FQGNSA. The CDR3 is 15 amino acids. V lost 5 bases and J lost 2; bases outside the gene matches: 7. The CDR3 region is CASSLGNRGPYEQYF. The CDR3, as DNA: TGTGCCAGCAGCCTAGGCAACAGGGGGCCCTACGAGCAGTACTTC.

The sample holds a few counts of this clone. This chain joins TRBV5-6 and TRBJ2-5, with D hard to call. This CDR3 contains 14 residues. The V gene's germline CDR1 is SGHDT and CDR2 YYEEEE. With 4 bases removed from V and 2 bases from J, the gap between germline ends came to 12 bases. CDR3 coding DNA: TGTGCCAGCAGCCCGGCCGTTACACAAGAGACCCAGTACTTC. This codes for CASSPAVTQETQYF. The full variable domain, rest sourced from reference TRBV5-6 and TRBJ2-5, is DAGVTQSPTHLIKTRGQQVTLRCSPKSGHDTVSWYQQALGQGPQFIFQYYEEEERQRGNFPDRFSGHQFPNYSSELNVNALLLGDSALYLCASSPAVTQETQYFGPGTRLLVL.

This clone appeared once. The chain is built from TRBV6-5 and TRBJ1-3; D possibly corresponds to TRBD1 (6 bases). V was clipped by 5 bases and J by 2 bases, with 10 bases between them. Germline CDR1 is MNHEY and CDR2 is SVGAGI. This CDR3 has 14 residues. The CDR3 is CASSPQGTGNTIYF. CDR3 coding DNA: TGTGCCAGCAGTCCACAGGGAACTGGAAACACCATATATTTT.

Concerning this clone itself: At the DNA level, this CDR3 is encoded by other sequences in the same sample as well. Here the CDR3 reads CATGPCVVGNEQYF. CDR3 bases: TGTGCCACCGGCCCATGCGTAGTAGGTAACGAGCAGTACTTC. The chain employs TRBV24-1 and TRBJ2-7; no clear D. CDR3 size: 14 residues. The V end was cut by 9 bases, the J end by 5 bases, with 19 bases between. CDR1 is KGHDR and CDR2 is SFDVKD in the germline V gene.

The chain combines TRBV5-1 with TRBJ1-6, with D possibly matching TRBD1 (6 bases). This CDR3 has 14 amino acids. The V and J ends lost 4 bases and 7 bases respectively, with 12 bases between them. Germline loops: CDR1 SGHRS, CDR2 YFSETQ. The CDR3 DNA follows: TGCGCCAGCAGCCCGAGTCAGGGGAATTCACCCCTCCACTTT. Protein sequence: CASSPSQGNSPLHF.

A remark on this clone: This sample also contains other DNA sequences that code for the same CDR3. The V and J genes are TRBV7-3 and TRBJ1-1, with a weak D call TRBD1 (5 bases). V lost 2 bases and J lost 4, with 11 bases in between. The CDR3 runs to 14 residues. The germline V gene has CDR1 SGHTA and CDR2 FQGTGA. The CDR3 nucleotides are TGTGCCAGCAGCTTATTGGGCGGGGGCACTGAAGCTTTCTTT. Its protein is CASSLLGGGTEAFF.

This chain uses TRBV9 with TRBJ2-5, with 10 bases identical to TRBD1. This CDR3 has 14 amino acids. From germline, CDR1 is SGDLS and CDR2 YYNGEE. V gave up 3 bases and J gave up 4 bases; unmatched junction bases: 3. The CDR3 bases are TGTGCCAGCAGCGCGACAGGGGGCGGAGAGACCCAGTACTTC. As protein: CASSATGGGETQYF.

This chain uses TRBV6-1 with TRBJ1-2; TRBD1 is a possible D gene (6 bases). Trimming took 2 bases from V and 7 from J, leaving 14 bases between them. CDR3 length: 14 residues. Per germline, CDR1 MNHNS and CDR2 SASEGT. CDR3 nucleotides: TGTGCCAGCAGTGAATCAGTGGGGGCGGGTGGCTACACCTTC. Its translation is CASSESVGAGGYTF.

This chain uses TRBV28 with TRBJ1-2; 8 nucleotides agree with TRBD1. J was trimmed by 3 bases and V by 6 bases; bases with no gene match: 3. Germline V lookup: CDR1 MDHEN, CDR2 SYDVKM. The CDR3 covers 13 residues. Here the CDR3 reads CASSTGGDYGYTF. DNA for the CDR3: TGTGCCAGCAGCACAGGGGGTGACTATGGCTACACCTTC.

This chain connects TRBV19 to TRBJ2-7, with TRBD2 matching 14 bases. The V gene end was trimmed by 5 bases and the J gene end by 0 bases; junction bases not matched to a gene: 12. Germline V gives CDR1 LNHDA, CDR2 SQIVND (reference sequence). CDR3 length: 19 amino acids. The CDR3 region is CASSPGLAGEPTTSYEQYF. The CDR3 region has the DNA TGTGCCAGTAGTCCGGGACTAGCGGGAGAGCCAACAACCTCCTACGAGCAGTACTTC.

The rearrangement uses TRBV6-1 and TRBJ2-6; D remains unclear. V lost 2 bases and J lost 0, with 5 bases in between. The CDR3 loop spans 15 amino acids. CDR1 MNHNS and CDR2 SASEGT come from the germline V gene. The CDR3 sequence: CASSETGSGANVLTF. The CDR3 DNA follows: TGTGCCAGCAGTGAAACTGGCTCTGGGGCCAACGTCCTGACTTTC.

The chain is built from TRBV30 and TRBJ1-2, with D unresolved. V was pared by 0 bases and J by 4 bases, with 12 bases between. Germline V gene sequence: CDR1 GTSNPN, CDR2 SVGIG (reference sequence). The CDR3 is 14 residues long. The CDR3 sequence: CAWSVHPGRYGYTF. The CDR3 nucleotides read TGTGCCTGGAGTGTACACCCGGGCCGCTATGGCTACACCTTC.